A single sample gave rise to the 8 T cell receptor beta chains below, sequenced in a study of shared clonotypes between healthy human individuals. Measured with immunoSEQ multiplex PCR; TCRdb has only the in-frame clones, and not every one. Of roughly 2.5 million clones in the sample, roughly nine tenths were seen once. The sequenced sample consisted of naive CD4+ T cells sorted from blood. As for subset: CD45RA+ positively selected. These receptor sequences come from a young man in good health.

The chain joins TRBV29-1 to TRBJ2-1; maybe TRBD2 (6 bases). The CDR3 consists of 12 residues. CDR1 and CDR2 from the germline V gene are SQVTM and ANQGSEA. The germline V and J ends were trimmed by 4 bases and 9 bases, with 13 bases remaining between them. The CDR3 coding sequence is TGCAGCGTTGTTCCGGGAGTGGGTGAGCAGTTCTTC. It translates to CSVVPGVGEQFF.

The CDR3 bases are TGCGCCAGCACATGGCCGGGACAGGGAAACATTCAGTACTTC. Translating it yields CASTWPGQGNIQYF. V usage is TRBV10-2 and J usage is TRBJ2-4; 9 nucleotides align to TRBD1. CDR3 length: 14 residues. V was pared by 7 bases and J by 6 bases, with 7 bases of the junction left unmatched. Germline-derived CDR1 and CDR2 are WSHSY and SAAADI.

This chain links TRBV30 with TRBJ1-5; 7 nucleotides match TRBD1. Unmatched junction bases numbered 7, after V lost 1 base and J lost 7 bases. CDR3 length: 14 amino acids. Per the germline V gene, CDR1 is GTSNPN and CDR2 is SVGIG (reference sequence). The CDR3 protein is CAWSGGQGEQPQHF. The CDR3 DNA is TGTGCCTGGAGTGGGGGGCAGGGGGAGCAGCCCCAGCATTTT.

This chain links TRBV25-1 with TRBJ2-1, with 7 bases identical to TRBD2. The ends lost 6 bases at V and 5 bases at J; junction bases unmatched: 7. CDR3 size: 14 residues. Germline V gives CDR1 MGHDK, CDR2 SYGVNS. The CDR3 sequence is CASRQAGRDNEQFF. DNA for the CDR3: TGTGCCAGCAGGCAAGCGGGGAGGGACAATGAGCAGTTCTTC.

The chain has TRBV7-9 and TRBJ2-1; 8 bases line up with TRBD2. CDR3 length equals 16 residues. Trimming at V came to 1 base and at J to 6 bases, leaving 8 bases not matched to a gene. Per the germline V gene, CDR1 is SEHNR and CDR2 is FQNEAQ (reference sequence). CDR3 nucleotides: TGTGCCAGCAGCTTAGGGTTAGCGGGACGTTCCAATGAGCAGTTCTTC. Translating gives CASSLGLAGRSNEQFF.

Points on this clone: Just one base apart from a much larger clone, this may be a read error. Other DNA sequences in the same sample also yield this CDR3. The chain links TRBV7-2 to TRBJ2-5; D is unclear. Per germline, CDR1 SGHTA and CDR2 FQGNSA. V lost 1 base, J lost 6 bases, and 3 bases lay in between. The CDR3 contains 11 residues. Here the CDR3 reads CASSLGKTQYF. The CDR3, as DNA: TGTGCCAGCAGCTTAGGAAAGACCCAGTACTTC. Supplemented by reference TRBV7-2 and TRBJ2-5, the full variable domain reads GAGVSQSPSNKVTEKGKDVELRCDPISGHTALYWYRQSLGQGLEFLIYFQGNSAPDKSGLPSDRFSAERTGGSVSTLTIQRTQQEDSAVYLCASSLGKTQYFGPGTRLLVL.

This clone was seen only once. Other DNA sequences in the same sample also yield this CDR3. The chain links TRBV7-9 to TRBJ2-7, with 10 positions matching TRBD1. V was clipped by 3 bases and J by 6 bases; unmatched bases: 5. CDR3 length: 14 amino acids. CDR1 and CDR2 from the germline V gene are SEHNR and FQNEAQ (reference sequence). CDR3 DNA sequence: TGTGCCAGCAGCTTCCCGGGACAGGGGTCCGAGCAGTACTTC. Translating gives CASSFPGQGSEQYF.

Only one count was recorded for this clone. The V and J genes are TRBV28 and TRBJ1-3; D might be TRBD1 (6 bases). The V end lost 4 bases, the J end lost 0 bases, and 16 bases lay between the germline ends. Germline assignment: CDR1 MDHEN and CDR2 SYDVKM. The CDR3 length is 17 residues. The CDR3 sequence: CASSSPSLGGSGNTIYF. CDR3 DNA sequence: TGTGCCAGCAGTTCCCCCAGTTTAGGGGGCTCTGGAAACACCATATATTTT.